Each of the 28 T cell receptor beta chains below was sequenced from the same sample in a study of cytomegalovirus exposure and HLA in healthy donors. With 60 Vbeta and 13 Jbeta primers, the PCR was carried out. The method was immunoSEQ multiplex PCR; TCRdb's version includes in-frame clones alone and lacks a portion of them. The sample holds some 130,000 clones, 70% to 85% seen once. The sequenced material came from PBMCs. The receptors come from a male donor in good health and CMV-seropositive.

This rearrangement joins TRBV7-2 to TRBJ1-1; D unresolved. Looked up from germline, CDR1 is SGHTA and CDR2 is FQGNSA. V was trimmed by 0 bases and J by 2 bases, leaving 7 bases between them. The CDR3 runs 14 residues. Written as DNA, the CDR3 is TGTGCCAGCAGCTTAGCATACAAAAACACTGAAGCTTTCTTT. Translating gives CASSLAYKNTEAFF. The variable domain in full, with the rest retrieved from reference TRBV7-2 and TRBJ1-1, is GAGVSQSPSNKVTEKGKDVELRCDPISGHTALYWYRQSLGQGLEFLIYFQGNSAPDKSGLPSDRFSAERTGGSVSTLTIQRTQQEDSAVYLCASSLAYKNTEAFFGQGTRLTVV.

This clone was seen only a few times. The sample contains more than one DNA sequence encoding this CDR3. The V and J genes are TRBV29-1 and TRBJ2-5; 9 nucleotides line up with TRBD1. There are 14 residues in the CDR3. J gave up 4 bases and V 6 bases, and 9 bases lay outside the gene matches. The germline V gene encodes CDR1 SQVTM and CDR2 ANQGSEA. CDR3 residues: CSVGGQGQGETQYF. The CDR3 DNA reads as TGCAGCGTCGGGGGACAGGGACAGGGAGAGACCCAGTACTTC.

In its sample, this clone was seen once. The V and J genes are TRBV5-4 and TRBJ2-3; 7 bases are shared with TRBD2. CDR1 and CDR2 from the germline V gene are SGHNT and YYREEE (reference sequence). This CDR3 has 15 amino acids. V was clipped by 4 bases and J by 1 base; unmatched bases: 6. In nucleotides, the CDR3 is TGTGCCAGCAGCCCTGTTGCGGGGGGCACAGATACGCAGTATTTT. The encoded protein is CASSPVAGGTDTQYF.

This clone was seen only a few times. The gene calls are TRBV4-2 and TRBJ1-2, with D unclear. The CDR3 is made up of 15 amino acids. Trimming shortened V by 0 bases and J by 1 base, and 9 bases separated the two germline ends. In germline, CDR1 is LGHNA, CDR2 YNFKEQ. CDR3 coding DNA: TGTGCCAGCAGCCAAGAACACCAGGTTAACTATGGCTACACCTTC. Its protein is CASSQEHQVNYGYTF.

This clone was seen a few times. The rearrangement uses TRBV2 and TRBJ1-4; the match to TRBD1 covers 7 bases. V gave up 6 bases and J gave up 4 bases; unmatched junction bases: 8. This CDR3 region has 15 residues. Germline CDR1 and CDR2: SNHLY and FYNNEI. The CDR3 region is CASSVHRDSNEKLFF. The DNA for the CDR3 is TGTGCCAGCAGCGTTCATCGGGACAGTAATGAAAAACTGTTTTTT.

The chain is built from TRBV6-1 and TRBJ1-5; the D gene is possibly TRBD1 (6 bases). Germline assignment: CDR1 MNHNS and CDR2 SASEGT. Trimming cost V 4 bases and J 3 bases, with 7 bases left between them. This CDR3 is 13 amino acids long. This CDR3 is CASSGTVNQPQHF. DNA for the CDR3: TGTGCCAGCAGTGGGACAGTCAATCAGCCCCAGCATTTT.

The V gene is TRBV2, the J gene TRBJ1-4, with a possible D match to TRBD1 (5 bases). Germline V gene lookup returns CDR1 SNHLY and CDR2 FYNNEI. V was pared by 7 bases and J by 17 bases, with 23 bases between. The CDR3 extends over 13 amino acids. CDR3 DNA sequence: TGTGCCAGCACCCCCATCCCCCCAGGGCGTATTTTTTTT. This codes for CASTPIPPGRIFF. Full variable domain (rest looked up from reference TRBV2 and TRBJ1-4): EPEVTQTPSHQVTQMGQEVILRCVPISNHLYFYWYRQILGQKVEFLVSFYNNEISEKSEIFDDQFSVERPDGSNFTLKIRSTKLEDSAMYFCASTPIPPGRIFFGSGTQLSVL.

This chain connects TRBV29-1 to TRBJ2-5; tentatively, D is TRBD1 (6 bases). V was cut by 7 bases and J by 3 bases, with 12 bases left in between. This CDR3 is 12 amino acids long. Germline assignment: CDR1 SQVTM and CDR2 ANQGSEA. CDR3 residues: CSGGQTEETQYF. The CDR3 DNA follows: TGCAGCGGAGGACAGACAGAAGAGACCCAGTACTTC.

For the CDR3, the DNA is TGCGCCAGCAGCTTGGAACTAGCGGGGCTCAATGAGCAGTTCTTC. This encodes CASSLELAGLNEQFF. The rearrangement uses TRBV5-1 and TRBJ2-1, with 10 bases identical to TRBD2. V shed 0 bases, J shed 6 bases, and the junction held 3 bases outside the gene matches. The CDR3 extends over 15 amino acids. CDR1 is SGHRS and CDR2 is YFSETQ in the germline V gene.

This chain links TRBV30 with TRBJ2-1, with TRBD2 identical over 7 bases. Trimming removed 4 bases from V and 10 bases from J; junction bases left unmatched: 10. Germline V lookup: CDR1 GTSNPN, CDR2 SVGIG (reference sequence). The CDR3 loop spans 13 amino acids. The CDR3 region is CAWTSGVGWEQFF. The CDR3 coding sequence is TGTGCCTGGACAAGCGGGGTTGGTTGGGAGCAGTTCTTC. The full variable domain, rest sourced from reference TRBV30 and TRBJ2-1, is SQTIHQWPATLVQPVGSPLSLECTVEGTSNPNLYWYRQAAGRGLQLLFYSVGIGQISSEVPQNLSASRPQDRQFILSSKKLLLSDSGFYLCAWTSGVGWEQFFGPGTRLTVL.

The rearrangement joins TRBV28 to TRBJ2-1; D call uncertain. Germline V gives CDR1 MDHEN, CDR2 SYDVKM. Trimming took off 3 bases at V and 0 bases at J, with 9 bases between the two ends. This CDR3 is 15 amino acids long. CDR3 in DNA: TGTGCCAGCAGTTTTAGTTCCTTCTCCTACAATGAGCAGTTCTTC. Its translation: CASSFSSFSYNEQFF.

J is TRBJ1-3 and V is TRBV28; 9 bases fit TRBD1. This CDR3 is 14 amino acids long. Germline V gene data show CDR1 as MDHEN and CDR2 as SYDVKM. V was pared by 10 bases and J by 5 bases, with 9 bases of the junction left unmatched. CDR3: CATARGQGRNTIYF. CDR3 in DNA: TGTGCCACGGCCCGGGGACAGGGTAGAAACACCATATATTTT.

The rearrangement joins TRBV6-1 to TRBJ1-5, with a possible D match to TRBD1 (5 bases). The CDR3 contains 14 residues. V lost 3 bases and J 6 bases, leaving 12 bases between the germline ends. The germline V gene has CDR1 MNHNS and CDR2 SASEGT. Here the CDR3 reads CASSDGANGQPQHF. The CDR3 DNA is TGTGCCAGCAGTGATGGGGCCAACGGTCAGCCCCAGCATTTT.

The rearrangement uses TRBV27 and TRBJ2-1; weak D call: TRBD1 (5 bases). The germline V gene encodes CDR1 MNHEY and CDR2 SMNVEV (reference sequence). Trimming stripped 4 bases from V and 4 bases from J, with 11 bases between. The CDR3 consists of 14 residues. The CDR3, as DNA: TGTGCCAGCAGTTCCCAGACAGCTTACAATGAGCAGTTCTTC. It specifies CASSSQTAYNEQFF.

The table lists this clone with a few counts. This chain connects TRBV29-1 to TRBJ2-3; D gene ambiguous. The V end lost 5 bases, the J end lost 1 base, and 4 bases lay between the germline ends. Per the germline V gene, CDR1 is SQVTM and CDR2 is ANQGSEA. The CDR3 extends over 11 amino acids. As DNA, the CDR3 is TGCAGCGTTCAGGGCACAGATACGCAGTATTTT. Translating gives CSVQGTDTQYF.

J is TRBJ2-5 and V is TRBV9, with D perhaps TRBD2 (7 bases). The CDR3 is 14 amino acids. Germline V lookup: CDR1 SGDLS, CDR2 YYNGEE. Trimming removed 4 bases at V and 4 bases at J, with 14 bases between. The CDR3 nucleotides are TGTGCCAGCAGCCCACTCGGGGGGCGAGAGACCCAGTACTTC. Its protein is CASSPLGGRETQYF.

This clone was detected a few times. Written as DNA, the CDR3 is TGTGCCAGCAGCGATGGACTAGCGGACTACAATGAGCAGTTCTTC. The encoded protein is CASSDGLADYNEQFF. V is TRBV14 and J is TRBJ2-1, with TRBD2 matching 10 bases. The length of the CDR3 is 15 residues. Per germline, CDR1 SGHDN and CDR2 FVKESK. Trimming cost V 5 bases and J 3 bases; bases outside gene matches: 4.

The V gene is TRBV4-2, the J gene TRBJ1-4; maybe TRBD1 (6 bases). This CDR3 comprises 16 residues. The germline V gene has CDR1 LGHNA and CDR2 YNFKEQ. The germline V and J ends were trimmed by 0 bases and 5 bases, with 13 bases remaining between them. For the CDR3, the DNA is TGTGCCAGCAGCCAAGATAGTCAGGGGCCGAATGAAAAACTGTTTTTT. Protein product: CASSQDSQGPNEKLFF.

The gene calls are TRBV5-6 and TRBJ1-5; D is possibly TRBD1 (6 bases). The CDR3 length is 15 residues. Trimming cost V 2 bases and J 0 bases, with 9 bases left between them. Germline CDR1 SGHDT, CDR2 YYEEEE. CDR3 sequence reads: CASSFGTHSNQPQHF. The CDR3 bases are TGTGCCAGCAGCTTCGGGACACATAGCAATCAGCCCCAGCATTTT.

The chain joins TRBV6-5 to TRBJ1-6; D gene ambiguous. V lost 4 bases to trimming and J lost 5 bases, with 12 bases between them. Germline V CDR1 and CDR2: MNHEY, SVGAGI. This CDR3 spans 15 amino acids. CDR3 loop: CASSLAGKHNSPLHF. CDR3 bases: TGTGCCAGCAGTTTAGCGGGGAAGCATAATTCACCCCTCCACTTT.

The chain couples TRBV11-3 to TRBJ2-1; the D gene is possibly TRBD2 (5 bases). Trimming cost V 0 bases and J 2 bases, with 14 bases left between them. The germline V gene has CDR1 SGHNT and CDR2 YENEEA. The CDR3 length is 17 residues. In DNA form, the CDR3 reads TGTGCCAGCAGCTTAGATTTCGGGATGGGCGCCTACAATGAGCAGTTCTTC. This sequence encodes CASSLDFGMGAYNEQFF.

V gene TRBV28 combines with J gene TRBJ2-7; TRBD1 matches at 8 bases. V gave up 5 bases and J gave up 3 bases; unmatched junction bases: 9. The CDR3 loop spans 15 amino acids. Germline V gene sequence: CDR1 MDHEN, CDR2 SYDVKM. Written as DNA, the CDR3 is TGTGCCAGCAGTACGTTTTCACAGGGGGTCTACGAGCAGTACTTC. It specifies CASSTFSQGVYEQYF.

The J gene is TRBJ2-6, the V gene TRBV5-6; maybe TRBD1 (6 bases). Germline loops: CDR1 SGHDT, CDR2 YYEEEE. The CDR3 runs 17 residues. V lost 0 bases and J 2 bases, leaving 12 bases between the germline ends. The CDR3 bases are TGTGCCAGCAGCTTGGCGCAGGGGTTGCCTGGGGCCAACGTCCTGACTTTC. Its translation is CASSLAQGLPGANVLTF.

This sequence joins TRBV5-6 and TRBJ2-5; possible D gene TRBD1, 6 bases. V was shortened by 5 bases and J by 2 bases, with 10 bases between the two germline ends. Looked up from germline, CDR1 is SGHDT and CDR2 is YYEEEE. The CDR3 extends over 13 amino acids. The CDR3 nucleotides read TGTGCCAGCAGTTCCGACAGGCAAGAGACCCAGTACTTC. Translated: CASSSDRQETQYF.

V gene TRBV6-5 combines with J gene TRBJ1-5; possible D gene TRBD1, 6 bases. Deletions cut 6 bases from V and 5 bases from J, with 17 bases between. This CDR3 comprises 15 residues. In germline, CDR1 is MNHEY, CDR2 SVGAGI. In DNA form, the CDR3 reads TGTGCCAGCAGGGGGGGGGTGGGGGGCGATCAGCCCCAGCATTTT. As protein: CASRGGVGGDQPQHF.

V is TRBV2 and J is TRBJ2-3; 12 bases are a match to TRBD2. The CDR3 is 15 residues long. The germline V gene encodes CDR1 SNHLY and CDR2 FYNNEI. After removal of 5 bases from V and 5 bases from J, the junction contained 5 bases not matched to a gene. The CDR3 coding sequence is TGTGCCAGCAGTCGACTAGCGGGGGTGGGAGATACGCAGTATTTT. Amino acids: CASSRLAGVGDTQYF. The full variable domain, in which reference TRBV2 and TRBJ2-3 provide the parts outside the CDR3, is EPEVTQTPSHQVTQMGQEVILRCVPISNHLYFYWYRQILGQKVEFLVSFYNNEISEKSEIFDDQFSVERPDGSNFTLKIRSTKLEDSAMYFCASSRLAGVGDTQYFGPGTRLTVL.

The chain joins TRBV11-3 to TRBJ2-5; 13 nucleotides match TRBD2. This CDR3 is 17 amino acids long. V shed 3 bases, J shed 2 bases, and the junction held 6 bases outside the gene matches. Germline CDR1 reads SGHNT; CDR2 reads YENEEA. The CDR3, as DNA: TGTGCCAGCAGCTTGGAGTCGGGACTAGCGGGGCAAGAGACCCAGTACTTC. Translating it yields CASSLESGLAGQETQYF.

This clone was observed a handful of times. The V gene is TRBV6-4, the J gene TRBJ1-2; a possible D gene is TRBD1 (5 bases). The germline V gene has CDR1 MRHNA and CDR2 SNTAGT. The CDR3 loop spans 12 amino acids. Trimming left V 0 bases short and J 8 bases short, with 7 bases between. In nucleotides, the CDR3 is TGTGCCAGCAGTGACTCGGCAGGGGGCTACACCTTC. Amino acids: CASSDSAGGYTF.